Detailed here is one T cell receptor (beta chain). Its antigen is as yet unknown. Per the germline V gene, CDR1 is SGHTA and CDR2 is FQGNSA. Losses at the gene ends were 5 bases for V and 3 bases for J; bases not matched to a gene: 14. The CDR3 contains 17 residues. Time point given: persistent/refractory GD, antithyroid drugs over 5 years with positive TRAb. The authors made the TCR library using RNA they extracted from PBMCs. The entry originates in a study of regulatory T cells in long-lasting Graves disease. Overall study results and limits: Thyroid tissue was not studied; only peripheral blood was.

CDR3 regions were amplified by Arm-PCR using iRepertoire HTBI primers to build TCR beta libraries. Each CDR3 protein is one row after TCRdb ran MiXCR on the multiplex PCR reads. The sample consists of hundreds of thousands of distinct CDR3 sequences, 20% to 25% of them appearing once. This sample comprised peripheral blood mononuclear cells (PBMCs), obtained when the disease was refractory, from a patient treated with antithyroid drugs. The chain has TRBV7-2 and TRBJ2-7; 9 bases line up with TRBD1. The TCR originated in a female donor with Graves disease. The CDR3 reads CASSPTPYRGLIYEQYF. The CDR3 DNA sequence: TGTGCCAGCAGCCCGACCCCGTACAGGGGGCTTATCTACGAGCAGTACTTC.